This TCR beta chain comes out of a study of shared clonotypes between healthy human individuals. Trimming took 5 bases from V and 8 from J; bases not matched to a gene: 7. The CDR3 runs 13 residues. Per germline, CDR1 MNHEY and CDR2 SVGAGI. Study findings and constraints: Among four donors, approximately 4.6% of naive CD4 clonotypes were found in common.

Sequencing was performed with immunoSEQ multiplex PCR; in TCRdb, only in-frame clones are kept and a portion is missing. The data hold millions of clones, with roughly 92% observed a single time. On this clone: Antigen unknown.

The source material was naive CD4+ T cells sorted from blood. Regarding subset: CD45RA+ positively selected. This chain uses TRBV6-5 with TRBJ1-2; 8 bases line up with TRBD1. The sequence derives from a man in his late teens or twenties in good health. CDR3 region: CASSPGQGQGYTF. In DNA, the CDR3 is TGTGCCAGCAGTCCCGGACAGGGACAGGGCTACACCTTC.